Below are 29 T cell receptor beta chains sequenced from a single sample in a study of T cells in Graves' hyperthyroidism and ophthalmopathy. RNA transcripts gave rise to amplified TCR beta CDR3 regions. Researchers ran a first-round RT-PCR on the TCR CDR3 using the HTBI primer set. TCRdb processed the multiplex PCR reads anew with MiXCR; each CDR3 protein has one entry. The sample shows some 600,000 distinct CDR3 sequences, around 13% of them seen only once. Sequenced input: blood. The origin of the receptors is a woman under 40 with Graves' hyperthyroidism that later progressed to Graves' ophthalmopathy.

This clonotype was seen a handful of times. V is TRBV5-4 and J is TRBJ1-2; D uncertain. Germline assignment: CDR1 SGHNT and CDR2 YYREEE (reference sequence). This CDR3 comprises 12 residues. The V gene lost 4 bases and the J gene lost 5 bases, with 9 bases spanning the gap. CDR3 sequence (DNA): TGTGCCAGCAGCATCCTCGGGTATGGCTACACCTTC. It yields the protein CASSILGYGYTF.

This clonotype has a handful of counts. V usage is TRBV10-3 and J usage is TRBJ1-6; D may be TRBD1 (5 bases). The CDR3 contains 16 residues. Germline V gene lookup returns CDR1 ENHRY and CDR2 SYGVKD. V lost 0 bases to trimming and J lost 7 bases, with 13 bases between them. CDR3 DNA sequence: TGTGCCATCAGTGAGTCGAGTGGAGGGGTAAATTCACCCCTCCACTTT. It yields the protein CAISESSGGVNSPLHF.

The chain links TRBV30 to TRBJ2-7, with 9 bases fitting TRBD1. The germline CDR1 and CDR2 sequences are GTSNPN and SVGIG (reference sequence). This CDR3 is 12 amino acids long. The trim removed 8 bases at V and 5 bases at J, leaving 7 bases unmatched. The DNA for the CDR3 is TGTGCCCTCGGGACAGGGAGCCACGAGCAGTACTTC. Amino acids: CALGTGSHEQYF. Drawing the rest from reference TRBV30 and TRBJ2-7, the complete variable domain is SQTIHQWPATLVQPVGSPLSLECTVEGTSNPNLYWYRQAAGRGLQLLFYSVGIGQISSEVPQNLSASRPQDRQFILSSKKLLLSDSGFYLCALGTGSHEQYFGPGTRLTVT.

This clonotype was seen only a few times. A much larger clone is a single base away; this may be a read error. The rearrangement links TRBV5-1 to TRBJ1-2; D might be TRBD1 (6 bases). Per the germline V gene, CDR1 is SGHRS and CDR2 is YFSETQ. This CDR3 is 13 amino acids long. The CDR3 loop is CASSSGQRYGYAF. The CDR3 coding sequence is TGCGCCAGCAGCTCAGGACAGCGCTATGGCTACGCCTTC.

This clonotype was picked up many times. The chain couples TRBV11-2 to TRBJ2-1, with 10 bases identical to TRBD2. CDR1 and CDR2 from the germline V gene are SGHAT and FQNNGV. V gave up 0 bases and J gave up 12 bases; unmatched junction bases: 8. The CDR3 is 15 residues long. The CDR3 sequence: CASSLEGLATPRQFF. In DNA form, the CDR3 reads TGTGCCAGCAGCTTAGAGGGACTAGCGACCCCTCGGCAGTTCTTC.

This clonotype was detected once. A much larger clone differs from this one at a single base, so this may be a read error. The V call is TRBV20-1, the J call TRBJ2-5; D assignment may be TRBD1 or TRBD2 (6 bases each). The germline CDR1 and CDR2 sequences are DFQATT and SNEGSKA (reference sequence). This CDR3 comprises 14 residues. Here the CDR3 DNA reads TGCAGTGCCCCGACCGACGGGGGCCCAGAGACCCAGGACTTC. It encodes CSAPTDGGPETQDF.

This clonotype was recorded many times. V and J are TRBV29-1 and TRBJ1-1; D uncertain. The V gene's germline CDR1 is SQVTM and CDR2 ANQGSEA. The CDR3 length is 11 residues. V lost 6 bases and J 1 base, leaving 6 bases between the germline ends. The CDR3 DNA follows: TGCAGCGTCTACGAGAACACTGAAGCTTTCTTT. Amino acids: CSVYENTEAFF. The variable domain in full, completed from reference TRBV29-1 and TRBJ1-1, reads SAVISQKPSRDICQRGTSLTIQCQVDSQVTMMFWYRQQPGQSLTLIATANQGSEATYESGFVIDKFPISRPNLTFSTLTVSNMSPEDSSIYLCSVYENTEAFFGQGTRLTVV.

This clonotype was seen repeatedly, ten times or more. This chain connects TRBV6-1 to TRBJ2-5; 8 bases fit TRBD1. The CDR3 spans 14 residues. V gave up 6 bases and J gave up 4 bases; unmatched junction bases: 7. Germline V lookup: CDR1 MNHNS, CDR2 SASEGT. CDR3 region: CASRPSRGRETQYF. The CDR3 DNA reads as TGTGCCAGCAGGCCCTCCAGGGGGCGAGAGACCCAGTACTTC.

With respect to this clonotype: The conserved final phenylalanine or tryptophan is absent from the CDR3, which likely points to a read error. The chain employs TRBV2 and TRBJ2-1; 10 bases match TRBD2. CDR1 and CDR2 (germline): SNHLY, FYNNEI. There are 15 residues in the CDR3. J was trimmed by 3 bases and V by 5 bases; bases with no gene match: 4. The CDR3: CASSLGTSDYNEQFS. As DNA, the CDR3 is TGTGCCAGCAGTCTCGGGACTAGCGACTACAATGAGCAGTTCTCC.

There are many counts of this clonotype. This chain connects TRBV9 to TRBJ1-6; TRBD1 is a possible D gene (5 bases). The germline V and J ends were trimmed by 0 bases and 6 bases, with 10 bases remaining between them. The CDR3 consists of 15 residues. Germline V CDR1 and CDR2: SGDLS, YYNGEE. CDR3 nucleotides: TGTGCCAGCAGCGTAGAGGGCAGGGCTAATTCACCCCTCCACTTT. The encoded protein is CASSVEGRANSPLHF.

This clonotype was observed at least ten times. This chain links TRBV7-2 with TRBJ1-1; tentative D call: TRBD1 (6 bases). V was trimmed by 5 bases and J by 1 base, leaving 11 bases between them. The CDR3 contains 14 residues. CDR1 and CDR2 from the germline V gene are SGHTA and FQGNSA. The CDR3 protein is CASSVQGRNTEAFF. As DNA, the CDR3 is TGTGCCAGCAGCGTCCAGGGGAGGAACACTGAAGCTTTCTTT.

In its sample, this clonotype was seen a few times. The chain uses TRBV11-2 and TRBJ1-4; D remains unclear. Germline CDR1 is SGHAT and CDR2 is FQNNGV. Trimming shortened V by 1 base and J by 5 bases, and 5 bases separated the two germline ends. The CDR3 extends over 13 amino acids. This CDR3 is CASSLAPNEKLFF. The CDR3 DNA reads TGTGCCAGCAGCTTAGCCCCGAATGAAAAACTGTTTTTT.

In this sample, this clonotype turned up many times. The V call is TRBV19, the J call TRBJ1-2; D not resolved. Germline V CDR1 and CDR2: LNHDA, SQIVND (reference sequence). The CDR3 contains 15 residues. The V end was cut by 6 bases, the J end by 5 bases, with 19 bases between. CDR3 sequence: CASSKSGDTTYGYTF. CDR3 nucleotide sequence: TGTGCCAGTAGCAAGAGCGGGGATACCACGTATGGCTACACCTTC.

This clonotype was seen at least ten times. The CDR3 nucleotides are TGCGCCAGCAGCTTGGTGAGAATTCGTTTAGATGAAGCTTTCTTT. Its protein is CASSLVRIRLDEAFF. The rearrangement joins TRBV5-1 to TRBJ1-1; D unclear. The CDR3 length is 15 residues. The germline V gene has CDR1 SGHRS and CDR2 YFSETQ. With 0 bases removed from V and 7 bases from J, the gap between germline ends came to 16 bases. Full variable domain (rest looked up from reference TRBV5-1 and TRBJ1-1): KAGVTQTPRYLIKTRGQQVTLSCSPISGHRSVSWYQQTPGQGLQFLFEYFSETQRNKGNFPGRFSGRQFSNSRSEMNVSTLELGDSALYLCASSLVRIRLDEAFFGQGTRLTVV.

The genes are TRBV7-9 and TRBJ1-2; TRBD1 agrees at 9 bases. CDR1 is SEHNR and CDR2 is FQNEAQ in the germline V gene (reference sequence). The junction had 7 bases not matched to a gene; V was cut back by 5 bases and J by 3 bases. This CDR3 is 15 amino acids long. CDR3 bases: TGTGCCAGCAGCCGGACGACAGGGGGGGACTATGGCTACACCTTC. It specifies CASSRTTGGDYGYTF.

This clonotype was counted ten times or more. J is TRBJ2-5 and V is TRBV6-2 or TRBV6-3; 9 nucleotides line up with TRBD1. Trimming took 7 bases from V and 10 from J; bases not matched to a gene: 16. The CDR3 length is 15 residues. Germline loops: CDR1 MNHEY, CDR2 SVGEGT. The CDR3 reads CASTPLRDREEGQYF. The CDR3, as DNA: TGTGCCAGCACCCCACTCCGGGACAGGGAAGAGGGCCAGTACTTC.

This clonotype was recorded many times. The chain couples TRBV19 to TRBJ2-5; D is possibly TRBD1 (5 bases). Germline V gives CDR1 LNHDA, CDR2 SQIVND (reference sequence). V was trimmed by 1 base and J by 5 bases, leaving 11 bases between them. This CDR3 is 14 amino acids long. The CDR3 DNA reads as TGTGCCAGTAGTATAGCTCCAGGGCCGGAGACCCAGTACTTC. This translates into CASSIAPGPETQYF.

This clonotype was counted at least ten times. DNA of the CDR3: TGTGCCAGCAGTTTCGGGAGGGAGCAGTACTTC. Residues: CASSFGREQYF. This chain connects TRBV27 to TRBJ2-7, with 7 bases identical to TRBD2. Germline V CDR1 and CDR2: MNHEY, SMNVEV (reference sequence). This CDR3 comprises 11 residues. V trimming: 3 bases; J trimming: 7 bases; junction bases outside the gene matches: 0.

This clonotype has ten or more counts. The chain recombines TRBV12-3 or TRBV12-4 with TRBJ2-1; no firm D call. V was clipped by 4 bases and J by 4 bases, with 5 bases between them. The CDR3 contains 12 residues. The CDR3 DNA is TGTGCCAGCAGTTCTCAGTACAATGAGCAGTTCTTC. It is translated as CASSSQYNEQFF.

V gene TRBV7-2 combines with J gene TRBJ2-7, with 7 positions matching TRBD1. After removal of 5 bases from V and 3 bases from J, the junction contained 34 bases not matched to a gene. This CDR3 is built from 23 residues. Germline V lookup: CDR1 SGHTA, CDR2 FQGNSA. The CDR3 sequence: CASSRLSRTDRVAYISERYEQYF. DNA of the CDR3: TGTGCCAGCAGCCGCCTTTCCAGGACCGACAGGGTAGCTTACATTTCAGAACGCTACGAGCAGTACTTC.

At least ten counts were recorded for this clonotype. The chain employs TRBV10-3 and TRBJ2-1; the D is unclear. The CDR3 loop spans 12 amino acids. The V and J ends lost 4 bases and 1 base respectively, with 2 bases between them. CDR1 is ENHRY and CDR2 is SYGVKD in the germline V gene. The CDR3 coding sequence is TGTGCCATCAGTGGGTCCTACAATGAGCAGTTCTTC. Encoded protein: CAISGSYNEQFF.

This clonotype was counted at least ten times. This sequence joins TRBV2 and TRBJ2-2; TRBD1 or TRBD2 may be the D gene (5 bases each). Trimming removed 6 bases from V and 0 bases from J, with 11 bases in between. This CDR3 spans 15 amino acids. CDR1 and CDR2 (germline): SNHLY, FYNNEI. The CDR3: CASSRDGTNTGELFF. Here the CDR3 DNA reads TGTGCCAGCAGCAGGGACGGGACGAACACCGGGGAGCTGTTTTTT.

The rearrangement joins TRBV19 to TRBJ2-1, with D possibly being TRBD2 (6 bases). Germline CDR1 LNHDA, CDR2 SQIVND (reference sequence). V lost 7 bases and J 5 bases, leaving 18 bases between the germline ends. The CDR3 extends over 15 amino acids. The CDR3 nucleotides read TGTGCCAGTACCCCACCCCGGGGGTTCAACAATGAGCAGTTCTTC. This translates into CASTPPRGFNNEQFF.

This clonotype was seen repeatedly, ten times or more. The chain couples TRBV6-1 to TRBJ1-1; TRBD1 matches 11 bases. The CDR3 runs 14 residues. Germline CDR1 reads MNHNS; CDR2 reads SASEGT. The J segment lost 6 bases and the V segment lost 6 bases, leaving 6 bases of the junction unmatched. In DNA form, the CDR3 reads TGTGCCAGCAGGCCCGGGACAGGGGGATCTGAAGCTTTCTTT. Protein sequence: CASRPGTGGSEAFF.

This clonotype has more than one count but fewer than ten. The chain combines TRBV4-1 with TRBJ2-5, with 11 positions matching TRBD1. V shed 4 bases, J shed 2 bases, and the junction held 9 bases outside the gene matches. From germline, CDR1 is MGHRA and CDR2 YSYEKL. This CDR3 spans 17 amino acids. The CDR3 loop is CASSLRTGGTGQETQYF. The DNA of the CDR3 is TGCGCCAGCAGCCTACGGACAGGGGGCACTGGGCAAGAGACCCAGTACTTC.

The chain recombines TRBV4-2 with TRBJ2-1; the D gene is possibly TRBD2 (6 bases). Germline V CDR1 and CDR2: LGHNA, YNFKEQ. The CDR3 totals 16 residues. V was trimmed by 3 bases and J by 8 bases, leaving 20 bases between them. The CDR3 region is CASSQGDFREEDEQFF. For the CDR3, the DNA is TGTGCCAGCAGCCAGGGGGACTTCCGAGAAGAGGATGAGCAGTTCTTC.

Only a few counts were recorded for this clonotype. This chain connects TRBV4-1 to TRBJ1-1; the D is unclear. In germline, CDR1 is MGHRA, CDR2 YSYEKL. The CDR3 totals 17 residues. V lost 1 base to trimming and J lost 8 bases, with 23 bases between them. The CDR3 spells CASSQGAASTGSGEAFF. The CDR3 bases are TGCGCCAGCAGCCAAGGAGCGGCTTCGACGGGCTCTGGAGAAGCTTTCTTT.

In its sample, this clonotype was seen many times. The chain is built from TRBV27 and TRBJ2-1; tentative D call: TRBD1 (7 bases). The CDR3 extends over 14 amino acids. Trimming pared 3 bases from V and 5 bases from J, leaving 11 bases between. From germline, CDR1 is MNHEY and CDR2 SMNVEV (reference sequence). The DNA of the CDR3 is TGTGCCAGCAGTTTGGAGGGGGCTGACAATGAGCAGTTCTTC. Translated, it gives CASSLEGADNEQFF.

This clonotype came up many times. The rearrangement joins TRBV19 to TRBJ1-1; possible D gene TRBD1, 6 bases. The CDR3 is 16 amino acids. V lost 4 bases and J lost 0, with 15 bases in between. Germline CDR1 LNHDA, CDR2 SQIVND (reference sequence). The CDR3 DNA follows: TGTGCCAGTAGTACCACACAGGGACCCGTGAACACTGAAGCTTTCTTT. As protein: CASSTTQGPVNTEAFF.